This TCR beta chain was identified during a study of CD4+ T cells in melanoma. Study outcomes and limitations: A reported correlation linked neoantigen-specific CD4+ T cells to CD8+, macrophage and B cell function. In melanoma, neoantigen-specific CD4+ T cells reportedly differed in differentiation state.

Sequencing was performed with immunoSEQ multiplex PCR; in TCRdb, only in-frame clones are kept and a portion is missing. The sample carries about 55,000 clones, more than 60% recorded once. This clone was seen a few times. What it recognizes is unknown. In germline, CDR1 is MGHDK, CDR2 SYGVNS. The CDR3 is 12 residues long. The germline V and J ends were trimmed by 1 base and 7 bases, with 7 bases remaining between them. V and J are TRBV25-1 and TRBJ1-1; D is unresolved. Sequencing was done on a sample of tumor tissue. This clonotype was obtained from a human donor with melanoma. The CDR3, as DNA: TGTGCCAGCAGTGAATGGGAGGGTGAAGCTTTCTTT. Its protein is CASSEWEGEAFF.